This T cell receptor (beta chain) stems from a study of cytotoxic CD8 clonotypes in ibrutinib-treated CLL (dated by TCRdb to the early 2020s). About the investigation overall: The cohort included some 14 treatment-naive and fewer than 12 relapsed/refractory patients; around 18 were IGHV unmutated. Responses were partial in approximately 24 patients and complete in 2; after median approximately 5.5 years follow-up, roughly 14 stayed in remission and about 12 progressed. Response samples were obtained after a median of approximately eleven months of treatment, with a range of roughly 6 to 36 months. Samples averaged about 260,000 productive templates and some 96,000 productive rearrangements. Longitudinal samples were available for about 30% of the roughly 90 trial participants. Cryopreserved peripheral blood mononuclear cells were obtained before treatment, at response, and at either sustained remission or disease progression. Every sample from remission and from progressive disease was obtained while the patients were still on ibrutinib. The paper's findings and limits, for the study overall: An increase in clonality was observed at ibrutinib response, with clonality remaining stable during sustained remission and falling back toward baseline at progression. Baseline clonality was found to be higher than that of age-matched healthy donors and was strongly correlated with circulating CD8+ T-cell counts. Public clonotypes were found to be uncommon and were observed to contract or remain stable during treatment; the increase in clonality was shown to reflect expansion of private clonotypes at ibrutinib response. Sampling times were not matched between sustained-remission and progressing patients, and lymph node repertoires were not studied.

The label giving this sample's time point can be read as: approximately 25 months on ibrutinib. Roughly 2.2 micrograms of genomic DNA were extracted from cryopreserved PBMCs for TCR beta library preparation. Longitudinal blood samples from CLL patients receiving ibrutinib monotherapy were subjected to high-throughput TCR beta sequencing. Patients were enrolled in a phase 2 open-label single-center ibrutinib monotherapy trial. Of note for this clone: Its specific antigen is unknown. The record has no base qualities; no much larger clone is one base away.

The germline V gene sets CDR1 to MNHNS and CDR2 to SASEGT. From its cysteine to its phenylalanine, the CDR3 spans 13 amino acids. Left in the record is the CDR3 DNA by itself, 39 bases read in frame from the first base. Relative to germline, V is 6 bases shorter and J is 3 bases shorter, with 9 bases between their ends. On a MiSeq, deep resolution sequencing aimed for a depth between 1 in 1 million and 1 in 200,000 T cells, with each clonotype covered about 9.2x on average. TCR beta libraries were generated with the immunoSEQ hsTCRB Kit. Under the source paper's analysis protocol: The data were analyzed with ImmunoSEQ Analyzer and ImmunoSEQ Data Assistant, and V, D and J gene assignments followed IMGT definitions. Clonality, with values ranging from 0 to 1, was calculated as one minus the normalized Shannon entropy of productive rearrangement frequencies. Only overrepresented clonotypes making up at least 0.05% of each patient's repertoire were included in the public clonotype analysis. Some twelve repertoires from age-matched healthy donors, obtained from immuneACCESS, served as clonality controls. Held by TCRdb, this immuneACCESS table contains in-frame sequences only and omits some clones. Under half of the omission traces to an unresolved V gene where checked; the cause of the rest is unknown. V, J and clone size are taken as reported in that table, and D and trimming were inferred from the DNA itself. This sample comprises about 130,000 clones, 80% to 90% of them detected only once. The biggest ten clones account for 2.5% to 3.5% of the sample.

Here the sequenced sample was PBMCs, taken after 24 months of ibrutinib treatment. The chain links TRBV6-1 with TRBJ2-1; no confident D gene assignment can be made. The clonotype was recovered from a human donor with chronic lymphocytic leukemia. The DNA sequence is TGTGCCAGCAGCGTAAGCCTCTACAATGAGCAGTTCTTC. This codes for CASSVSLYNEQFF.